Below are 5 T cell receptor beta chains sequenced from a single sample in a study of blood T cell repertoires in COVID-19. The data were produced by immunoSEQ multiplex PCR, yet TCRdb's version contains in-frame clones alone and is incomplete. The repertoire holds about 120,000 clones, with around 87% as singletons. Material for sequencing was peripheral blood. These receptor sequences come from a woman aged 60-75 years with COVID-19, enrolled during active disease.

The sample holds a few counts of this clone. The rearrangement uses TRBV21-1 and TRBJ1-5; the table's D call, TRBD1, was not checked against the DNA. TRBV21-1 is annotated as a pseudogene. The CDR3 extends over 23 amino acids. The CDR3 coding sequence is TGTGCCAGCAGCAAAGTTTTATCACGGGCATTTCATAGGACGGTGGGGCAATATCAGCCCCAGCATTTT. Translated, it gives CASSKVLSRAFHRTVGQYQPQHF.

The chain is built from TRBV10-3 and TRBJ2-1, with 8 nucleotides matching TRBD2. There are 13 residues in the CDR3. Germline CDR1 reads ENHRY; CDR2 reads SYGVKD. V dropped 8 bases and J dropped 3; count of bases not matched to a gene: 3. CDR3 bases: TGTGCCATCGCGGGGGGCGACTACAATGAGCAGTTCTTC. It yields the protein CAIAGGDYNEQFF.

The rearrangement links TRBV2 to TRBJ1-5, with a tentative D call TRBD1 (6 bases). This CDR3 is built from 14 residues. Per germline, CDR1 SNHLY and CDR2 FYNNEI. Trimming took 5 bases from V and 6 from J, leaving 14 bases between them. The CDR3 nucleotides are TGTGCCAGCAGTTCGGAACAGGGTGGTCAGCCCCAGCATTTT. Its protein is CASSSEQGGQPQHF.

This clone was counted once. This chain links TRBV5-1 with TRBJ1-1, with 7 bases identical to TRBD1. The CDR3 extends over 17 amino acids. Germline V gene sequence: CDR1 SGHRS, CDR2 YFSETQ. V lost 2 bases to trimming and J lost 6 bases; unmatched junction nucleotides: 16. Here the CDR3 DNA reads TGCGCCAGCAGCTTTCTGACCGCAGACAGGGTGGGCGCTGAAGCTTTCTTT. It translates to CASSFLTADRVGAEAFF.

V is TRBV3-1 (or the pseudogene TRBV3-2) and J is TRBJ2-7; D remains unclear. CDR1 is LGHDT and CDR2 is YNNKEL in the germline V gene (reference sequence). This CDR3 spans 15 amino acids. V gave up 3 bases and J gave up 1 base, with 13 bases separating them. CDR3 bases: TGTGCCAGCAGCCAGCCGGGTCCCCTTTCCTACGAGCAGTACTTC. Its protein is CASSQPGPLSYEQYF.